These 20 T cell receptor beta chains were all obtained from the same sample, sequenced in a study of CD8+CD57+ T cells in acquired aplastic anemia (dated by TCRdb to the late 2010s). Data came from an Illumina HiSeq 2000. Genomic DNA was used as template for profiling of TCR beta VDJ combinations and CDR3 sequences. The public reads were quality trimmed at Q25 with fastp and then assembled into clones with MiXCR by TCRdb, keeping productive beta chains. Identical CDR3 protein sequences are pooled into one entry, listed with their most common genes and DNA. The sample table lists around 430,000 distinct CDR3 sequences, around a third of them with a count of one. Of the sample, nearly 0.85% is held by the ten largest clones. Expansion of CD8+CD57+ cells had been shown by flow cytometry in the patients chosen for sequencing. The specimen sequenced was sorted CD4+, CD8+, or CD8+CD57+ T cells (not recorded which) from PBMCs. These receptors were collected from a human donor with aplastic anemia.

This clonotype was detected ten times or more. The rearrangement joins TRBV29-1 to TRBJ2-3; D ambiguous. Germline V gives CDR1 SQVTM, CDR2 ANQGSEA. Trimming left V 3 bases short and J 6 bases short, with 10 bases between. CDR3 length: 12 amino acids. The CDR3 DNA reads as TGCAGCGTTGATGGTAGCAGTGATACGCAGTATTTT. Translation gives CSVDGSSDTQYF.

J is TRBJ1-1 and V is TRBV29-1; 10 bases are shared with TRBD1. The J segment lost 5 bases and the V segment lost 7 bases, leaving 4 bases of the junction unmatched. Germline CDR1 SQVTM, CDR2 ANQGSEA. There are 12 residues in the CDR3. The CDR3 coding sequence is TGCAGCGGAGACAGGGGGCGAACTGAAGCTTTCTTT. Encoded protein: CSGDRGRTEAFF.

The CDR3 here is CASSVAPVANTGELFF. The CDR3 DNA follows: TGTGCCAGCAGCGTAGCTCCGGTCGCGAACACCGGGGAGCTGTTTTTT. The chain uses TRBV9 and TRBJ2-2; no definite D call. Deletions cut 0 bases from V and 0 bases from J, with 9 bases between. The CDR3 totals 16 residues. Germline CDR1 reads SGDLS; CDR2 reads YYNGEE. The complete variable domain, with remaining parts taken from reference TRBV9 and TRBJ2-2, reads DSGVTQTPKHLITATGQRVTLRCSPRSGDLSVYWYQQSLDQGLQFLIQYYNGEERAKGNILERFSAQQFPDLHSELNLSSLELGDSALYFCASSVAPVANTGELFFGEGSRLTVL.

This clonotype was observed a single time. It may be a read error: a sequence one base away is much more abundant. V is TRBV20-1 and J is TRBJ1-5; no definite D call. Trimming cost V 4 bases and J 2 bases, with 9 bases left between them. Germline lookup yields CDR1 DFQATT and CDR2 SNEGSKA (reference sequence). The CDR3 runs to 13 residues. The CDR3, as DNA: TGCAGTGCTACCGAGGCTGGCAATCAGCCCCAGCATTTT. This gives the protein CSATEAGNQPQHF.

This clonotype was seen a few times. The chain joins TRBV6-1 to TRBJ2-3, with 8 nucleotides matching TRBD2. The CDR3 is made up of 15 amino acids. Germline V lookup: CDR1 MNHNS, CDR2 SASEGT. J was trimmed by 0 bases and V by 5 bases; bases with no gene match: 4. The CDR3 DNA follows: TGTGCCAGCAGTTCTCCTAGCGGGAGCACAGATACGCAGTATTTT. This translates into CASSSPSGSTDTQYF.

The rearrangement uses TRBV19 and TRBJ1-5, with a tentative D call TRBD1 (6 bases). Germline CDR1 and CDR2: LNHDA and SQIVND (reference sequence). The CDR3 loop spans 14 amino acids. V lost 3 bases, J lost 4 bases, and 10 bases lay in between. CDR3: CASSMIGGNQPQHF. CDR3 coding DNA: TGTGCCAGTAGTATGATAGGGGGTAATCAGCCCCAGCATTTT.

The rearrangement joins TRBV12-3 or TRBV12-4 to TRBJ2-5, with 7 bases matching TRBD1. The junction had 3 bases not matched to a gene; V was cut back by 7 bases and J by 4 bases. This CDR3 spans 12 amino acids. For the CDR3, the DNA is TGTGCCAGCAACAGGGGTGGAGAGACCCAGTACTTC. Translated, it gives CASNRGGETQYF.

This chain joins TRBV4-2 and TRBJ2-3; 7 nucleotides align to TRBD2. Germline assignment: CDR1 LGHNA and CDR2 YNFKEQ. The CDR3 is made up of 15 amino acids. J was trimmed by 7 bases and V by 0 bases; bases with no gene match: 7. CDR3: CASSQEWLAENTQYF. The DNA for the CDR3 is TGTGCCAGCAGCCAAGAGTGGCTAGCGGAAAATACGCAGTATTTT.

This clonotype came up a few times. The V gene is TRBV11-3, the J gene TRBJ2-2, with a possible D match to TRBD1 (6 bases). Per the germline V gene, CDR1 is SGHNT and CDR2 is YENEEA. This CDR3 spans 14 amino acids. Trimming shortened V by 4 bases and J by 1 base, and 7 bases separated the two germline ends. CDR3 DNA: TGTGCCAGCAGCTCGGGACAGAACACCGGGGAGCTGTTTTTT. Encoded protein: CASSSGQNTGELFF.

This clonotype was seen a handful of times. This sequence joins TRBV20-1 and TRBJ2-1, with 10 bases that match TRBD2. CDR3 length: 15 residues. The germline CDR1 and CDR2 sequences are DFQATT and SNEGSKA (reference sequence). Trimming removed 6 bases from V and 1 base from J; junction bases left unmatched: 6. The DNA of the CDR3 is TGCAGTGCGCCCGGACTAGCGGTATCCTACAATGAGCAGTTCTTC. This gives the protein CSAPGLAVSYNEQFF.

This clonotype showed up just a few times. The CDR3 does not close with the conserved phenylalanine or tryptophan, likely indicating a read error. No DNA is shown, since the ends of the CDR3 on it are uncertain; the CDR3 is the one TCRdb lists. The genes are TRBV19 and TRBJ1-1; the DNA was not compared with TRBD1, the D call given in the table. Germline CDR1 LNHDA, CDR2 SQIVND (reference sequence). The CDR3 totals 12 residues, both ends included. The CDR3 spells CASAFGTDFPFL.

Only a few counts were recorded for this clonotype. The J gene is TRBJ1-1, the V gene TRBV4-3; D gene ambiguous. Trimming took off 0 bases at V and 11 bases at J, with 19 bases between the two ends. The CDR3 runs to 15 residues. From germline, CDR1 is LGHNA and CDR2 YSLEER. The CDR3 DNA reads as TGCGCCAGCAGCCAAGATTCGAGCTCCCCACGAGGGGCTTTCTTT. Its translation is CASSQDSSSPRGAFF.

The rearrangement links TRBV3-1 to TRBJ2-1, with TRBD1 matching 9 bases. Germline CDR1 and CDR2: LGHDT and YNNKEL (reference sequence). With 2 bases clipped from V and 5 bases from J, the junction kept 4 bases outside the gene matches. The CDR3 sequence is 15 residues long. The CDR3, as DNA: TGTGCCAGCAGCCAACCGGGACAGGGACACAATGAGCAGTTCTTC. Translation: CASSQPGQGHNEQFF.

The CDR3 is CATSSLEGGDGYTF. CDR3 nucleotides: TGTGCCACCAGCAGCTTGGAAGGGGGCGACGGCTACACCTTC. The chain links TRBV15 to TRBJ1-2, with 7 bases that match TRBD1. The germline CDR1 and CDR2 sequences are LNHNV and YYDKDF (reference sequence). Losses at the gene ends were 3 bases for V and 8 bases for J; bases not matched to a gene: 9. CDR3 length: 14 amino acids.

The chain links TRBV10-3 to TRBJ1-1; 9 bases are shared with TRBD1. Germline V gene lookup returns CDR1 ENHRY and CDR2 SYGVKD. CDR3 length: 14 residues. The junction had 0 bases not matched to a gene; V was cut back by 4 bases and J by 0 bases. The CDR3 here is CAISGDRVNTEAFF. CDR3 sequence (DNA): TGTGCCATCAGTGGGGACAGGGTGAACACTGAAGCTTTCTTT.

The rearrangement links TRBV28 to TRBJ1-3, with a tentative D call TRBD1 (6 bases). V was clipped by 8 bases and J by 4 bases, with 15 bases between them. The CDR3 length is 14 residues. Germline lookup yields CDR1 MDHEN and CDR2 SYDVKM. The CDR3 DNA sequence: TGTGCCAGCTCGGGCGGGGGCGTCGGAAACACCATATATTTT. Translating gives CASSGGGVGNTIYF.

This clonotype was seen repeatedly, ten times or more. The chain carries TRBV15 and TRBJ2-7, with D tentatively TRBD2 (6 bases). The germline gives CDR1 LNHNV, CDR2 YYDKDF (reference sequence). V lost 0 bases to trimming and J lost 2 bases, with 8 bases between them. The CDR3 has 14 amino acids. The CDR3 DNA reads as TGTGCCACCAGCAGAGATCCGGGGGCCTACGAGCAGTACTTC. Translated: CATSRDPGAYEQYF. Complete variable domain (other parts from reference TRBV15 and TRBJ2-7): DAMVIQNPRYQVTQFGKPVTLSCSQTLNHNVMYWYQQKSSQAPKLLFHYYDKDFNNEADTPDNFQSRRPNTSFCFLDIRSPGLGDTAMYLCATSRDPGAYEQYFGPGTRLTVT.

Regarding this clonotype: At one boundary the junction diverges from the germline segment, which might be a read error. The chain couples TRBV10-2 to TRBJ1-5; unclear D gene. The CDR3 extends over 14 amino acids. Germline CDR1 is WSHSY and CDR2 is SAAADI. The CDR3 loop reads CASRPYTDNQPQHF. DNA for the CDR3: TGTGCCAGTAGACCATACACGGACAATCAGCCCCAGCATTTT.

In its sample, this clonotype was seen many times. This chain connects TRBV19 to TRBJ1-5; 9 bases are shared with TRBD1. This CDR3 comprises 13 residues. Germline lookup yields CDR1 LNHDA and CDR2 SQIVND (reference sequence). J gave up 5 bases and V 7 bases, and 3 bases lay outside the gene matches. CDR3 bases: TGTGCCAGTATGGGACAGGGATATCAGCCCCAGCATTTT. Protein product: CASMGQGYQPQHF.

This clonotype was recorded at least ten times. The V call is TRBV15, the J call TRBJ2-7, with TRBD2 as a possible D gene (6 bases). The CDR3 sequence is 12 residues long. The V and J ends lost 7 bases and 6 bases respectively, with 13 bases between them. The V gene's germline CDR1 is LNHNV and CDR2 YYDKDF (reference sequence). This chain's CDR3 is CATKETSSEQYF. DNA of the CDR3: TGTGCCACCAAAGAAACTAGCTCCGAGCAGTACTTC.